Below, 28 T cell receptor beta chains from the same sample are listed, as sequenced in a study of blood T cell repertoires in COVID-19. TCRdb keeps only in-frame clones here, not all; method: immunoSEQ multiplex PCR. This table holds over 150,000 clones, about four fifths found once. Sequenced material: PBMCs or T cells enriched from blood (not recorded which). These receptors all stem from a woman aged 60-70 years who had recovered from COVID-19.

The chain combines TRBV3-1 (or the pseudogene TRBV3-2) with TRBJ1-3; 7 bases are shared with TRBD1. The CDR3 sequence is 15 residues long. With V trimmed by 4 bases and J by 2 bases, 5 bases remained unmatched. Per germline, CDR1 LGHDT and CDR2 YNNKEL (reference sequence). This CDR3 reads CASSPTGFTGNTIYF. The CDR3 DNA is TGTGCCAGCAGCCCGACAGGGTTCACTGGAAACACCATATATTTT.

The CDR3 region is CASSEYGGTSNQPQHF. DNA of the CDR3: TGTGCCAGCAGTGAATACGGGGGTACGAGCAATCAGCCCCAGCATTTT. The chain uses TRBV25-1 and TRBJ1-5; D perhaps matches TRBD1 (5 bases). This CDR3 region has 16 residues. The V end was cut by 0 bases, the J end by 1 base, with 10 bases between. CDR1 is MGHDK, CDR2 SYGVNS, per germline.

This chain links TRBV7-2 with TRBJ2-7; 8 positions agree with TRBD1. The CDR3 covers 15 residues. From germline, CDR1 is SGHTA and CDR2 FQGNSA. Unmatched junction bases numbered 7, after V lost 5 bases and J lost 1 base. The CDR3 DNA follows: TGTGCCAGCAGCCTGATGGGACAGGTATCCTACGAGCAGTACTTC. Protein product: CASSLMGQVSYEQYF.

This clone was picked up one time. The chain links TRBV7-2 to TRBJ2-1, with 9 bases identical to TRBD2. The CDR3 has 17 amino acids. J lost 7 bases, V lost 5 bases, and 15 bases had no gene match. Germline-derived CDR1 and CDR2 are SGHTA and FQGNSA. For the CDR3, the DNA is TGTGCCAGCAGCCCCCATTCCGGCGGGGGGGCCAGGAATGAGCAGTTCTTC. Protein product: CASSPHSGGGARNEQFF.

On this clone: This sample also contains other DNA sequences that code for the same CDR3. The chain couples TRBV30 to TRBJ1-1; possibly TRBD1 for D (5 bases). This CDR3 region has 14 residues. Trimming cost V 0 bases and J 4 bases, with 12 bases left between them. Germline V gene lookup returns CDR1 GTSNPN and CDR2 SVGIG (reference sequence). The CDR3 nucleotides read TGTGCCTGGAGTGTAATCGGGGGGTCCACTGAAGCTTTCTTT. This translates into CAWSVIGGSTEAFF.

The CDR3, as DNA: TGTGCCAGCACCCTCGACAGGGTCTCTGGCTACACCTTC. Encoded protein: CASTLDRVSGYTF. The V call is TRBV4-2, the J call TRBJ1-2; 7 bases agree with TRBD1. The germline V gene has CDR1 LGHNA and CDR2 YNFKEQ. The CDR3 length is 13 residues. V gave up 7 bases and J gave up 7 bases; unmatched junction bases: 9.

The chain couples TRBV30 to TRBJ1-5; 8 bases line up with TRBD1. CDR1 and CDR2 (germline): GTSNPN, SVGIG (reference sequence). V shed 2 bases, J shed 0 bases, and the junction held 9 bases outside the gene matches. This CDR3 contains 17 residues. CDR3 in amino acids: CAWSPDRDPYSNQPQHF. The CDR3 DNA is TGTGCCTGGAGTCCGGACAGGGACCCTTATAGCAATCAGCCCCAGCATTTT.

The CDR3: CASSEWNGPGGRQFF. CDR3 DNA: TGTGCCAGCAGTGAATGGAACGGTCCTGGAGGGCGGCAGTTCTTC. The rearrangement links TRBV6-1 to TRBJ2-1, with D possibly being TRBD2 (6 bases). V was cut by 2 bases and J by 12 bases, with 20 bases left in between. Germline lookup yields CDR1 MNHNS and CDR2 SASEGT. The CDR3 runs to 15 residues.

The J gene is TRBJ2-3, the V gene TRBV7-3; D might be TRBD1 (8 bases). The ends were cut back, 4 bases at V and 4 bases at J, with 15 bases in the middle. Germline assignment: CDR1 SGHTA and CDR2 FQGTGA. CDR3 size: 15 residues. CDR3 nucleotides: TGTGCCAGCAGCTCTCGGACAGGGAGGGCAGATACGCAGTATTTT. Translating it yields CASSSRTGRADTQYF.

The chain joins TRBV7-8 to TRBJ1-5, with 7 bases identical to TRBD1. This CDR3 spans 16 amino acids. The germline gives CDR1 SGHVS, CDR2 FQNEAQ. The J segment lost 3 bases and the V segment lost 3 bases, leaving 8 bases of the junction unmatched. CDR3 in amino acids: CASSLGQLFSNQPQHF. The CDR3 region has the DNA TGTGCCAGCAGCTTGGGACAGCTGTTCTCCAATCAGCCCCAGCATTTT.

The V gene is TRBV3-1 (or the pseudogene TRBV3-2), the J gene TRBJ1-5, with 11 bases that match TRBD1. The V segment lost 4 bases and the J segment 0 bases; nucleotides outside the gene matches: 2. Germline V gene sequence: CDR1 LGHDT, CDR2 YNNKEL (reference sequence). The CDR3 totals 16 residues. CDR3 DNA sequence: TGTGCCAGCAGCCTGGGGACAGGGGGTAGCAATCAGCCCCAGCATTTT. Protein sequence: CASSLGTGGSNQPQHF.

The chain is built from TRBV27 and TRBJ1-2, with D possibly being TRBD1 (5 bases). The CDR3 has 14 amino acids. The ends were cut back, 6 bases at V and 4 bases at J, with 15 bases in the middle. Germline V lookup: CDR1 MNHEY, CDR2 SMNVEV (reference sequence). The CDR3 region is CASRPQGSGYGYTF. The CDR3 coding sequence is TGTGCCAGCAGACCCCAGGGATCTGGCTATGGCTACACCTTC.

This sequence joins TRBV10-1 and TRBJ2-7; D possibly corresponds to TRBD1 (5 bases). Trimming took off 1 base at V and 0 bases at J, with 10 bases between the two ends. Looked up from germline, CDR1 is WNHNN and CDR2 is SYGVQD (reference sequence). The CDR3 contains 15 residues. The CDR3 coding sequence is TGCGCCAGCAGTGAGTTCAGGGAACTCTCCTACGAGCAGTACTTC. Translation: CASSEFRELSYEQYF.

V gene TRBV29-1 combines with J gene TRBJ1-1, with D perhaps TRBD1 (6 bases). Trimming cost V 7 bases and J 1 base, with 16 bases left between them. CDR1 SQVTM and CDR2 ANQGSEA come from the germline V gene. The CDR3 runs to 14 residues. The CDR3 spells CSGRGAGGNTEAFF. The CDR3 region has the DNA TGCAGCGGCCGGGGGGCTGGGGGGAACACTGAAGCTTTCTTT.

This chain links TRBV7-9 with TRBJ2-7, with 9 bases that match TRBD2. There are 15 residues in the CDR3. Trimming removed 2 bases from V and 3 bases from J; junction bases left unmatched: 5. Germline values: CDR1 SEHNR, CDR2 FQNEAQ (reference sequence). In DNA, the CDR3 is TGTGCCAGCAGCTTATCCGGGACTAGCATCTACGAGCAGTACTTC. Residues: CASSLSGTSIYEQYF.

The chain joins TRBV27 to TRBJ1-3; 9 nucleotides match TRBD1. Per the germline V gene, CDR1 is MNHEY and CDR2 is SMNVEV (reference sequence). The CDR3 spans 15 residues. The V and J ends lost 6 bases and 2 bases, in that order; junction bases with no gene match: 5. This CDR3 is CASREQGAPGNTIYF. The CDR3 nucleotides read TGTGCCAGCAGGGAACAGGGGGCCCCTGGAAACACCATATATTTT.

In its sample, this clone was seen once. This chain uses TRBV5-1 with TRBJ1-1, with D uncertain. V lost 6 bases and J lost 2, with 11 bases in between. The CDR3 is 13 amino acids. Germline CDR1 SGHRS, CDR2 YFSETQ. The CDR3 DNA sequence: TGCGCCAGCACTATGCAGGTCAACACTGAAGCTTTCTTT. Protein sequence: CASTMQVNTEAFF.

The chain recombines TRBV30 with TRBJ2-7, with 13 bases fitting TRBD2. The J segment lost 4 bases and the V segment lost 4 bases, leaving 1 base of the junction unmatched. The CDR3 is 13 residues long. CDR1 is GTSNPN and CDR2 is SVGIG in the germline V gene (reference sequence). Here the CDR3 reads CAWKLAGGYEQYF. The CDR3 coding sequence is TGTGCCTGGAAACTAGCGGGGGGGTACGAGCAGTACTTC.

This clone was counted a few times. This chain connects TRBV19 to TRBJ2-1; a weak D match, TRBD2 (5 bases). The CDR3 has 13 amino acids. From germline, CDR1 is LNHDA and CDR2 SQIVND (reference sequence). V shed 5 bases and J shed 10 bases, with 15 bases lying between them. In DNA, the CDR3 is TGTGCCAGTAGTCGCTCAGAGGGCAGCGAGCAGTTCTTC. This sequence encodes CASSRSEGSEQFF.

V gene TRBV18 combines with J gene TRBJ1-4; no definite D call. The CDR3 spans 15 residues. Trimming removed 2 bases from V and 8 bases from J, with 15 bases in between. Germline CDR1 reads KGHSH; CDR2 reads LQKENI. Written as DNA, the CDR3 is TGTGCCAGCTCACCAGACAACATTGGAGGGGAAAAACTGTTTTTT. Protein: CASSPDNIGGEKLFF. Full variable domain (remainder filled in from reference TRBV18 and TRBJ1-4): NAGVMQNPRHLVRRRGQEARLRCSPMKGHSHVYWYRQLPEEGLKFMVYLQKENIIDESGMPKERFSAEFPKEGPSILRIQQVVRGDSAAYFCASSPDNIGGEKLFFGSGTQLSVL.

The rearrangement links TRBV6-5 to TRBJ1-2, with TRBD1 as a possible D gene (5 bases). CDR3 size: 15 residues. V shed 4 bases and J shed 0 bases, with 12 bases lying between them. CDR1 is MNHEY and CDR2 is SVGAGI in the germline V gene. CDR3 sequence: CASSSNGGPNYGYTF. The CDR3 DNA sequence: TGTGCCAGCAGTTCAAACGGGGGTCCTAACTATGGCTACACCTTC.

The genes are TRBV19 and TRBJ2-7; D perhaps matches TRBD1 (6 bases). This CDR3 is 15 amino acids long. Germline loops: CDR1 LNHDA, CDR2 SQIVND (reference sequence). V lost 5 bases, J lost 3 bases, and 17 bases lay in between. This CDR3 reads CASSQPGQGIYEQYF. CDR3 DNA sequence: TGTGCCAGTAGTCAACCGGGACAAGGGATCTACGAGCAGTACTTC.

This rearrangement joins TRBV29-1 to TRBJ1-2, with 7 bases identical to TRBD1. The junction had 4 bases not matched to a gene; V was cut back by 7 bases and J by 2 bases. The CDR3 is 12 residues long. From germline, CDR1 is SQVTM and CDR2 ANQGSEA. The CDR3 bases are TGCAGCGCAAGGGACAGCAACTATGGCTACACCTTC. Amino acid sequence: CSARDSNYGYTF.

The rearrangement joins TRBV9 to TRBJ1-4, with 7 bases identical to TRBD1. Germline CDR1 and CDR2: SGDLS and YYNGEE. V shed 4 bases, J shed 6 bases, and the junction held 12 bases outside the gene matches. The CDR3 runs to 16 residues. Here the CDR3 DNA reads TGTGCCAGCAGCCCAGGACAGGTCGCGGGGTATGAAAAACTGTTTTTT. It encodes CASSPGQVAGYEKLFF.

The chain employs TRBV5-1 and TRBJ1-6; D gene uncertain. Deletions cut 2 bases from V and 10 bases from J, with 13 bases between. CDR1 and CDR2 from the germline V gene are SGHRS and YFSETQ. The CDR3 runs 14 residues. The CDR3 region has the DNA TGCGCCAGCAGCTTTAATGGGCGGGGATCACCCCTCCACTTT. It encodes CASSFNGRGSPLHF.

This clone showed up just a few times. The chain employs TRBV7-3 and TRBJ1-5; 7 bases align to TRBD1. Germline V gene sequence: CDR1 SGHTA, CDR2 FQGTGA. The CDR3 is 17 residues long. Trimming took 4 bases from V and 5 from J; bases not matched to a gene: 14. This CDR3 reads CASSCGQAVQRDQPQHF. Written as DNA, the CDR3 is TGTGCCAGCAGCTGCGGACAGGCGGTACAGCGCGATCAGCCCCAGCATTTT.

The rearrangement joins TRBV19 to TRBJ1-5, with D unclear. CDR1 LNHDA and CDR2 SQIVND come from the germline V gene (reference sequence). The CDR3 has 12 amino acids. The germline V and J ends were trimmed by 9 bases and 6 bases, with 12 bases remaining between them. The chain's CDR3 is CASSRIGQPQHF. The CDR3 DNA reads TGTGCCAGCTCCAGGATTGGTCAGCCCCAGCATTTT.

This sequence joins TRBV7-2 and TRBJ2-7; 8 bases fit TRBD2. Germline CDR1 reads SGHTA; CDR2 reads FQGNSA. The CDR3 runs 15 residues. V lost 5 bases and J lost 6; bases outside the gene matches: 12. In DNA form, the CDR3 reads TGTGCCAGCAGCCCCCAGGGTAGCGGGGTTAGCGAGCAGTACTTC. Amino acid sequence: CASSPQGSGVSEQYF. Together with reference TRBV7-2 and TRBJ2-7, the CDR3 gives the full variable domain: GAGVSQSPSNKVTEKGKDVELRCDPISGHTALYWYRQSLGQGLEFLIYFQGNSAPDKSGLPSDRFSAERTGGSVSTLTIQRTQQEDSAVYLCASSPQGSGVSEQYFGPGTRLTVT.